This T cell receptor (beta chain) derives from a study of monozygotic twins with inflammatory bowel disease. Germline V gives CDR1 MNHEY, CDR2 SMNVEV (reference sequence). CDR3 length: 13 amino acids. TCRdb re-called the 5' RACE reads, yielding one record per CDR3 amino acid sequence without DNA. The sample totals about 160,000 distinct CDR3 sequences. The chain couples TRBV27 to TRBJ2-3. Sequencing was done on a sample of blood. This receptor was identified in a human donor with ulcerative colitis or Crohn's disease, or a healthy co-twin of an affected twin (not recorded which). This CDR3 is CASSPIESAAQYF.